This passage covers 17 T cell receptor beta chains from one sample sequenced in a study of CD8 T cells in Susac syndrome. After extraction with the RNeasy kit, about 0.5 to 1 ug of the RNA was reverse transcribed using random hexamers. TCRdb passed the immunoSEQ multiplex PCR reads through MiXCR, listing each CDR3 protein once. This sample has 150,000 to 200,000 distinct CDR3 sequences, with approximately 94% found just once. Sequenced input: CD4+ T cells from PBMCs. Every receptor here comes from a human donor with multiple sclerosis.

The rearrangement links TRBV28 to TRBJ2-7; 7 positions agree with TRBD1. Unmatched junction bases numbered 5, after V lost 4 bases and J lost 2 bases. The CDR3 totals 14 residues. Germline CDR1 MDHEN, CDR2 SYDVKM. The CDR3 region is CASSSRDSPYEQYF. Written as DNA, the CDR3 is TGTGCCAGCAGTTCCCGGGACAGCCCCTACGAGCAGTACTTC.

This chain uses TRBV29-1 with TRBJ1-2; TRBD1 agrees at 9 bases. The germline V gene has CDR1 SQVTM and CDR2 ANQGSEA. V lost 3 bases and J lost 4; bases outside the gene matches: 15. This CDR3 is built from 17 residues. Here the CDR3 reads CSVDRRTGASGSYGYTF. The DNA of the CDR3 is TGCAGCGTTGATAGAAGGACAGGGGCTAGTGGGAGCTATGGCTACACCTTC.

The chain has TRBV27 and TRBJ1-2; TRBD1 matches 9 bases. Per the germline V gene, CDR1 is MNHEY and CDR2 is SMNVEV (reference sequence). The CDR3 runs to 16 residues. Trimming at V came to 3 bases and at J to 2 bases, leaving 7 bases not matched to a gene. The CDR3 nucleotides are TGTGCCAGCAGTTTCAACCCGGGACAGGGAAACTATGGCTACACCTTC. Its protein product is CASSFNPGQGNYGYTF.

V is TRBV29-1 and J is TRBJ2-7, with D hard to call. V dropped 3 bases and J dropped 3 bases, with 9 bases sitting between them. CDR3 length equals 12 residues. Germline CDR1 is SQVTM and CDR2 is ANQGSEA. Here the CDR3 reads CSVEDRSYEQYF. The CDR3 coding sequence is TGCAGCGTTGAGGATAGAAGCTACGAGCAGTACTTC.

This chain joins TRBV29-1 and TRBJ2-5, with 8 nucleotides matching TRBD1. The CDR3 length is 15 residues. Unmatched junction bases numbered 9, after V lost 4 bases and J lost 2 bases. CDR1 is SQVTM and CDR2 is ANQGSEA in the germline V gene. The CDR3 sequence is CSVAGLRTGQETQYF. As DNA, the CDR3 is TGCAGCGTTGCGGGCCTTAGGACAGGGCAAGAGACCCAGTACTTC. Supplemented by reference TRBV29-1 and TRBJ2-5, the full variable domain reads SAVISQKPSRDICQRGTSLTIQCQVDSQVTMMFWYRQQPGQSLTLIATANQGSEATYESGFVIDKFPISRPNLTFSTLTVSNMSPEDSSIYLCSVAGLRTGQETQYFGPGTRLLVL.

V is TRBV4-3 and J is TRBJ2-1; perhaps D is TRBD1 or TRBD2 (5 bases each). Germline values: CDR1 LGHNA, CDR2 YSLEER. The CDR3 spans 16 residues. The V gene lost 0 bases and the J gene lost 0 bases, with 9 bases spanning the gap. In nucleotides, the CDR3 is TGCGCCAGCAGCCAAGAACGGGGCAGCTCCTACAATGAGCAGTTCTTC. Amino acid sequence: CASSQERGSSYNEQFF.

The CDR3 region has the DNA TGCAGTGCTACCCCGGGGAGGGGGTATCAGCCCCAGCATTTT. Translated: CSATPGRGYQPQHF. The rearrangement links TRBV20-1 to TRBJ1-5, with D possibly TRBD1 on 6 matching bases. Per germline, CDR1 DFQATT and CDR2 SNEGSKA (reference sequence). V lost 4 bases and J 5 bases, leaving 15 bases between the germline ends. This CDR3 region has 14 residues.

With regard to this clonotype: At one boundary the junction diverges from the germline segment, which might be a read error. The CDR3 loop reads CTSSQSGYYANTGELFF. DNA of the CDR3: TGTACCAGCAGCCAAAGCGGGTATTACGCGAACACCGGGGAGCTGTTTTTT. The gene calls are TRBV6-2 or TRBV6-3 and TRBJ2-2, with D perhaps TRBD2 (6 bases). Germline V gene data show CDR1 as MNHEY and CDR2 as SVGEGT. This CDR3 region has 17 residues.

The sample holds one count of this clonotype. The V gene is TRBV18, the J gene TRBJ2-7; D perhaps matches TRBD1 (6 bases). V lost 6 bases, J lost 4 bases, and 13 bases lay in between. The CDR3 runs to 13 residues. Germline V gene lookup returns CDR1 KGHSH and CDR2 LQKENI. The CDR3 sequence: CASSEQGIYEQYF. The CDR3 DNA sequence: TGTGCCAGCTCGGAGCAGGGGATATACGAGCAGTACTTC.

In its sample, this clonotype was seen once. The V call is TRBV5-1, the J call TRBJ2-3, with D tentatively TRBD1 or TRBD2 (6 bases each). The CDR3 loop spans 16 amino acids. From germline, CDR1 is SGHRS and CDR2 YFSETQ. Trimming removed 6 bases from V and 3 bases from J, with 20 bases in between. CDR3 residues: CASTSAPGGQTDTQYF. CDR3 bases: TGCGCCAGCACCTCAGCCCCTGGGGGGCAGACAGATACGCAGTATTTT.

V and J are TRBV7-8 and TRBJ1-5, with 7 bases that match TRBD1. The CDR3 loop spans 16 amino acids. Per the germline V gene, CDR1 is SGHVS and CDR2 is FQNEAQ. V dropped 6 bases and J dropped 0; count of bases not matched to a gene: 8. CDR3 sequence reads: CASSQGGTVSNQPQHF. The CDR3 DNA reads TGTGCCAGCAGTCAAGGGGGGACAGTTAGCAATCAGCCCCAGCATTTT.

V is TRBV10-1 and J is TRBJ2-1, with 11 bases that match TRBD2. The ends lost 8 bases at V and 3 bases at J; junction bases unmatched: 0. CDR1 is WNHNN, CDR2 SYGVQD, per germline (reference sequence). This CDR3 is 13 amino acids long. The CDR3 nucleotides read TGCGCCAGCGGGACTAGCGGCTACAATGAGCAGTTCTTC. Amino acids: CASGTSGYNEQFF.

The rearrangement joins TRBV4-3 to TRBJ2-2, with TRBD2 matching 7 bases. The V segment lost 0 bases and the J segment 8 bases; nucleotides outside the gene matches: 6. CDR3 size: 15 residues. CDR1 LGHNA and CDR2 YSLEER come from the germline V gene. CDR3 nucleotides: TGCGCCAGCAGCCAAGAGTCGGTGGGAGGGGGGGAGCTGTTTTTT. Translating it yields CASSQESVGGGELFF.

The chain uses TRBV29-1 and TRBJ1-2; the D is unclear. CDR1 is SQVTM, CDR2 ANQGSEA, per germline. V was pared by 4 bases and J by 4 bases, with 16 bases between. The CDR3 length is 14 residues. The CDR3 spells CSVAGVTGSYGYTF. The CDR3 bases are TGCAGCGTTGCGGGCGTGACGGGTTCCTATGGCTACACCTTC.

The chain employs TRBV10-3 and TRBJ1-2; a possible D gene is TRBD1 (6 bases). The germline V gene encodes CDR1 ENHRY and CDR2 SYGVKD. The CDR3 runs 13 residues. V gave up 6 bases and J gave up 8 bases, with 16 bases separating them. The CDR3 coding sequence is TGTGCCATCAGCGACCCGACAGGCGGGGGCTACACCTTC. It specifies CAISDPTGGGYTF.

As regards this clonotype: No DNA is shown, since the ends of the CDR3 on it are uncertain; the CDR3 is the one TCRdb lists. The rearrangement uses TRBV6-1 and TRBJ2-7; the table's D call TRBD2 went unverified against the DNA. Counting both end residues, the CDR3 totals 15 amino acids. Germline assignment: CDR1 MNHNS and CDR2 SASEGT. CDR3 amino acids: CASSTSTSGYLEQYF.

The chain employs TRBV29-1 and TRBJ2-7; D gene unclear. The CDR3 is 11 amino acids. V was pared by 6 bases and J by 10 bases, with 16 bases between. Germline CDR1 reads SQVTM; CDR2 reads ANQGSEA. CDR3: CSVAGRGQQYF. CDR3 nucleotide sequence: TGCAGCGTGGCAGGACGTGGCCAACAGTACTTC.